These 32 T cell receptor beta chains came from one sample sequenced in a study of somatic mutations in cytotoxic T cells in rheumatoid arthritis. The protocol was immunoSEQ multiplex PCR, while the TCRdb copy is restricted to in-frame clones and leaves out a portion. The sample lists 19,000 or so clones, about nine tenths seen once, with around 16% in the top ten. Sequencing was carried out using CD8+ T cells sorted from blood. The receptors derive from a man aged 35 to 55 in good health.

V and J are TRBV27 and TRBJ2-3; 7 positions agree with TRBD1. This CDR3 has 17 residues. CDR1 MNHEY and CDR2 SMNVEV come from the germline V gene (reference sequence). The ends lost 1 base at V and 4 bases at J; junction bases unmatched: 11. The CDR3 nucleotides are TGTGCCAGCAGTTTATGGTACAGGGGTGAGAAGCCAGATACGCAGTATTTT. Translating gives CASSLWYRGEKPDTQYF.

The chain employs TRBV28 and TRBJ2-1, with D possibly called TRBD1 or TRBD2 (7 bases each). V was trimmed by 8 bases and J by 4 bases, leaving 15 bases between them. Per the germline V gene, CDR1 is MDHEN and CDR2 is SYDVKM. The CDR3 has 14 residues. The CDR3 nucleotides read TGTGCCAGCTCGGGGGGACAGTTATACAATGAGCAGTTCTTC. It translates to CASSGGQLYNEQFF.

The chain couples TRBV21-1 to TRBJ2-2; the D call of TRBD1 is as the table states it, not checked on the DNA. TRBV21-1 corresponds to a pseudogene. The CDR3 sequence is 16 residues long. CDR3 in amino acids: CAIPKGETGEFRELFF. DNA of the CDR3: TGTGCCATCCCAAAAGGCGAGACAGGGGAGTTCCGGGAGCTGTTTTTT.

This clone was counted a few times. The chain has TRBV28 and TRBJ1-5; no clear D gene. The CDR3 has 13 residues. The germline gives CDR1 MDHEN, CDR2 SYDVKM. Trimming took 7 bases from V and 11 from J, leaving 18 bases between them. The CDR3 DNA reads TGTGCCAGCATTGCACCGGAGGGTCGGGCCCAGCATTTT. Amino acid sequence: CASIAPEGRAQHF.

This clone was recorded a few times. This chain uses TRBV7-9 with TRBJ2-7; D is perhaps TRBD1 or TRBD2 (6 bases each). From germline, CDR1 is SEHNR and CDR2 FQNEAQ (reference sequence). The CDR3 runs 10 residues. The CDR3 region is CATRGAEQYF. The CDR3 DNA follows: TGTGCTACAAGGGGGGCCGAGCAGTACTTC. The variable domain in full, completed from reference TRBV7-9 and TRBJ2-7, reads DTGVSQNPRHKITKRGQNVTFRCDPISEHNRLYWYRQTLGQGPEFLTYFQNEAQLEKSRLLSDRFSAERPKGSFSTLEIQRTEQGDSAMYLCATRGAEQYFGPGTRLTVT.

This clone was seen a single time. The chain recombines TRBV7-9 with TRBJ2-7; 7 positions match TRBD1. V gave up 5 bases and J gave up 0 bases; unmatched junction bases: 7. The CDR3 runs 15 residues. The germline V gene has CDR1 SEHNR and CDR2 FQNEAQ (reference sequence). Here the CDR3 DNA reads TGTGCCAGCAGCCCAAGGGACAGAAGCTCCTACGAGCAGTACTTC. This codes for CASSPRDRSSYEQYF.

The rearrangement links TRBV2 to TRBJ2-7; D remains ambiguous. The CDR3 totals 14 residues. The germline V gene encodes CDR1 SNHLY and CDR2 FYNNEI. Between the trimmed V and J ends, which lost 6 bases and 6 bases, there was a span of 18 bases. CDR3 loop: CASRDAGPYSEQYF. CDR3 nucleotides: TGTGCCAGCAGAGATGCCGGGCCCTACTCCGAGCAGTACTTC.

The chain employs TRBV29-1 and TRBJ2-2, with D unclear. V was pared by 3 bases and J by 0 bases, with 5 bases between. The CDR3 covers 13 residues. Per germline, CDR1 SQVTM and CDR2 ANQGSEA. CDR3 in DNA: TGCAGCGTTGACCAGTCGAACACCGGGGAGCTGTTTTTT. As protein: CSVDQSNTGELFF.

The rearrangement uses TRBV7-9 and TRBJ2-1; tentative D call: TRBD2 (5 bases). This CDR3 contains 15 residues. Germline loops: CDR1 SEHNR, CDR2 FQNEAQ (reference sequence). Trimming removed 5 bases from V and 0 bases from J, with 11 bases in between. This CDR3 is CASSPERSSYNEQFF. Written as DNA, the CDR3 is TGTGCCAGCAGCCCTGAGCGGAGCTCCTACAATGAGCAGTTCTTC.

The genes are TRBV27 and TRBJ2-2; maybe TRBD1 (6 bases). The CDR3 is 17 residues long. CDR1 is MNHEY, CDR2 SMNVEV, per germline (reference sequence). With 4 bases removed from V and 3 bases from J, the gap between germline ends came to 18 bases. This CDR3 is CASSSDPGTKYTGELFF. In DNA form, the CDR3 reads TGTGCCAGCAGTTCCGACCCCGGGACAAAGTACACCGGGGAGCTGTTTTTT.

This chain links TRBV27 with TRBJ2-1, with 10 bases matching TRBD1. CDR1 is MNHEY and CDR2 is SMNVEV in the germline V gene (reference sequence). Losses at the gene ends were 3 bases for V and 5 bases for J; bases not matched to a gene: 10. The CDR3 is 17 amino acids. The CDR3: CASSFLPPGQGNNEQFF. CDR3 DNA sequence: TGTGCCAGCAGTTTCCTCCCCCCGGGACAGGGGAACAATGAGCAGTTCTTC.

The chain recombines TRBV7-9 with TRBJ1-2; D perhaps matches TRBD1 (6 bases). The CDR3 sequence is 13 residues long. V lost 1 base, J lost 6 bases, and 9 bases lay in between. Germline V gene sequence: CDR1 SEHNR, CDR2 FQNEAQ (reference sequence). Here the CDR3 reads CASSLGGQDGYTF. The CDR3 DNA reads TGTGCCAGCAGCTTAGGGGGACAAGATGGCTACACCTTC.

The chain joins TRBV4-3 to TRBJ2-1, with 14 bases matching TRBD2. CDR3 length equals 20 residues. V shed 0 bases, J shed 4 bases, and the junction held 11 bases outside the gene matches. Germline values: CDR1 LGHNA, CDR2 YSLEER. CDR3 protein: CASSQEWVTSGRASYNEQFF. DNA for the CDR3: TGCGCCAGCAGCCAAGAATGGGTGACTAGCGGGAGGGCTTCTTACAATGAGCAGTTCTTC.

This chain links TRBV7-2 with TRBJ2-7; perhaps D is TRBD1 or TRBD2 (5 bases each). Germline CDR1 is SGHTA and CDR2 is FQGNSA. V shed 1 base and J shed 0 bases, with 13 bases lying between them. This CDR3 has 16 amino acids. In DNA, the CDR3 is TGTGCCAGCAGCTTAGTTGGGGGATCCCTCTCCTACGAGCAGTACTTC. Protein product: CASSLVGGSLSYEQYF.

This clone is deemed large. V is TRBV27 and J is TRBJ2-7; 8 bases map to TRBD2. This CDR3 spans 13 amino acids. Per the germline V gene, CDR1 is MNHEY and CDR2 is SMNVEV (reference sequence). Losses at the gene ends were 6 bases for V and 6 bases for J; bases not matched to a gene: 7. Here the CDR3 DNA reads TGTGCCAGCAGCCCGACTAGCGCGGGCGAGCAGTACTTC. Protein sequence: CASSPTSAGEQYF.

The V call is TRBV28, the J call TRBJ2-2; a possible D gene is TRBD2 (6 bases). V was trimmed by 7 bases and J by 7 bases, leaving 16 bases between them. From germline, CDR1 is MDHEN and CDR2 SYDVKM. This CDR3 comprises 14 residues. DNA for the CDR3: TGTGCCAGCACTCTGACTAGTGCGAGCGGGGAGCTGTTTTTT. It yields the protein CASTLTSASGELFF.

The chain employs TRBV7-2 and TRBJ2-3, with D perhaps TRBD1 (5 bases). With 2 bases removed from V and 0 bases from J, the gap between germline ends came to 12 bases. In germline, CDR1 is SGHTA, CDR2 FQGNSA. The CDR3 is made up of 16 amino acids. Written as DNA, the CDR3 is TGTGCCAGCAGCTTAACCCAGGGAAGAAGCACAGATACGCAGTATTTT. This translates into CASSLTQGRSTDTQYF. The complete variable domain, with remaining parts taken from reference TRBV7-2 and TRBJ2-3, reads GAGVSQSPSNKVTEKGKDVELRCDPISGHTALYWYRQSLGQGLEFLIYFQGNSAPDKSGLPSDRFSAERTGGSVSTLTIQRTQQEDSAVYLCASSLTQGRSTDTQYFGPGTRLTVL.

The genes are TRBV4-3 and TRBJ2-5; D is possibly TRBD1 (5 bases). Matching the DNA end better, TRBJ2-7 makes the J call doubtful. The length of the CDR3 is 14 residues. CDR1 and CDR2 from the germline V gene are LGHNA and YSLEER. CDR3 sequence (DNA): TGCGCCAGCAGCCACGAAAGACAGTCCTACGAGCAGTACTTC. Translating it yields CASSHERQSYEQYF.

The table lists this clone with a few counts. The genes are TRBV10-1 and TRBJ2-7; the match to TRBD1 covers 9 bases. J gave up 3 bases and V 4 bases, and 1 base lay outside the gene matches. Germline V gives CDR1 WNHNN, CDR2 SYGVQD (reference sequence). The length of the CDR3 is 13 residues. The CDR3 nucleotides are TGCGCCAGCAGTGGGGACAGGGTCTACGAGCAGTACTTC. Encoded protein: CASSGDRVYEQYF.

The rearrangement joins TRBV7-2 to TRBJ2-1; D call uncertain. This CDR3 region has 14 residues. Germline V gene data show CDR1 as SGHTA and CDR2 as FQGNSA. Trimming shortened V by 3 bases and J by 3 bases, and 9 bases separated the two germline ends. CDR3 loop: CASSLNRGYNEQFF. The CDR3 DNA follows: TGTGCCAGCAGCTTGAACAGAGGCTACAATGAGCAGTTCTTC.

CDR3 sequence reads: CASSYSLQETQYF. The CDR3 DNA sequence: TGTGCCAGCAGTTACTCCTTACAAGAGACCCAGTACTTC. V gene TRBV6-5 combines with J gene TRBJ2-5; no clear D gene. Germline-derived CDR1 and CDR2 are MNHEY and SVGAGI. V gave up 0 bases and J gave up 2 bases, with 4 bases separating them. The CDR3 length is 13 residues.

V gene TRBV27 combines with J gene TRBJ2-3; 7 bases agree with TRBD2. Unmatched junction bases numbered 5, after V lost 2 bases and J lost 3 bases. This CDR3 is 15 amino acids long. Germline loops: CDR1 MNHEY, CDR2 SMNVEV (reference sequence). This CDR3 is CASSLVRERTDTQYF. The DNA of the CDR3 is TGTGCCAGCAGTTTAGTGCGGGAGAGAACAGATACGCAGTATTTT.

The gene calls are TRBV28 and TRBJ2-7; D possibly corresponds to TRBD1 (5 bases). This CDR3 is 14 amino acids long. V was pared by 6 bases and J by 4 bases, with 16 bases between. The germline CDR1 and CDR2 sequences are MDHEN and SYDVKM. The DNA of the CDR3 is TGTGCCAGCAGACCGGACACAAACTGGTACGAGCAGTACTTC. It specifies CASRPDTNWYEQYF.

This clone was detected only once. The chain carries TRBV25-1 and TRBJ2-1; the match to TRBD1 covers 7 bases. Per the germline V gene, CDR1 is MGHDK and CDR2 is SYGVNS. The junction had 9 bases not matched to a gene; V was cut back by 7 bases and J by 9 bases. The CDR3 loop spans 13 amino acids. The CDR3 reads CASTQGVEAEQFF. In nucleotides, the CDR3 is TGTGCCAGCACTCAGGGGGTTGAGGCTGAGCAGTTCTTC.

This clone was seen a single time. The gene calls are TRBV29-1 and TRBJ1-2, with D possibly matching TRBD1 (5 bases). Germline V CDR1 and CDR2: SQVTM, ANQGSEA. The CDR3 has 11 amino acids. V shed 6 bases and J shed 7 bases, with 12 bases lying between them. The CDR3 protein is CSVEEGFGYTF. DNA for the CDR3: TGCAGCGTGGAGGAGGGGTTTGGCTACACCTTC. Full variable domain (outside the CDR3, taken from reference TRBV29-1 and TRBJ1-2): SAVISQKPSRDICQRGTSLTIQCQVDSQVTMMFWYRQQPGQSLTLIATANQGSEATYESGFVIDKFPISRPNLTFSTLTVSNMSPEDSSIYLCSVEEGFGYTFGSGTRLTVV.

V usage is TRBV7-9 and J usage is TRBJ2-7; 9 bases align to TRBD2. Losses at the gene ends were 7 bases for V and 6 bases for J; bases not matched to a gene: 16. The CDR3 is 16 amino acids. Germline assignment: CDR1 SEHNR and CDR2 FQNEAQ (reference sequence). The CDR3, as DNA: TGTGCCAGCACCCGCCGCCCGACTAGCGGCATAGGCGAGCAGTACTTC. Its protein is CASTRRPTSGIGEQYF. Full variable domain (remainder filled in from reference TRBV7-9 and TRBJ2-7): DTGVSQNPRHKITKRGQNVTFRCDPISEHNRLYWYRQTLGQGPEFLTYFQNEAQLEKSRLLSDRFSAERPKGSFSTLEIQRTEQGDSAMYLCASTRRPTSGIGEQYFGPGTRLTVT.

The CDR3 protein is CASSLSIYEQFF. As DNA, the CDR3 is TGTGCCAGCAGCTTATCTATATATGAGCAGTTCTTC. V is TRBV7-2 and J is TRBJ2-1; D is unclear. This CDR3 has 12 residues. The V end lost 2 bases, the J end lost 8 bases, and 7 bases lay between the germline ends. Germline V gene lookup returns CDR1 SGHTA and CDR2 FQGNSA.

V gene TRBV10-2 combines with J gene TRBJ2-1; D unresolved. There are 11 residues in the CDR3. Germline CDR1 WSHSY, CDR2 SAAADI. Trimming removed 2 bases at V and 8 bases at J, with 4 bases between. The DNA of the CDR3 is TGCGCCAGCAGTGAGGGCCATGAGCAGTTCTTC. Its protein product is CASSEGHEQFF.

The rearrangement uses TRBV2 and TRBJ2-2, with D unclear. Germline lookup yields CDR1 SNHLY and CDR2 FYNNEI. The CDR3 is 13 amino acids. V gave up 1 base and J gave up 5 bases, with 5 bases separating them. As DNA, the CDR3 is TGTGCCAGCAGTGAAGTGTTAACCGGGGAGCTGTTTTTT. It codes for CASSEVLTGELFF.

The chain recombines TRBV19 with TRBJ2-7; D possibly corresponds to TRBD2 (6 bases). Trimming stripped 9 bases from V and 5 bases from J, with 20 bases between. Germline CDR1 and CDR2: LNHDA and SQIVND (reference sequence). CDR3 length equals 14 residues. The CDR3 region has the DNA TGTGCCAGCAGCCGTCGGAGGGGAGACAACGAGCAGTACTTC. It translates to CASSRRRGDNEQYF.

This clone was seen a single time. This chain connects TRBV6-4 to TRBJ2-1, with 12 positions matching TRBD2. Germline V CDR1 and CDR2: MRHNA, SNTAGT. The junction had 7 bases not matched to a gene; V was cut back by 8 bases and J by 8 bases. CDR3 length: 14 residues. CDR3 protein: CASGPTSGSDEQFF. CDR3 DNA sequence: TGTGCCAGCGGCCCGACTAGCGGGAGTGATGAGCAGTTCTTC.

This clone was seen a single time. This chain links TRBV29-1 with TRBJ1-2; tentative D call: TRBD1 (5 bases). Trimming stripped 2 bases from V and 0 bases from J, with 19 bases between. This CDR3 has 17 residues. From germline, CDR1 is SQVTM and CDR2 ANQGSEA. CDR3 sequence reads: CSVEFVGRDLTNYGYTF. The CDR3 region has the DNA TGCAGCGTTGAATTTGTAGGCAGGGATTTGACTAACTATGGCTACACCTTC.